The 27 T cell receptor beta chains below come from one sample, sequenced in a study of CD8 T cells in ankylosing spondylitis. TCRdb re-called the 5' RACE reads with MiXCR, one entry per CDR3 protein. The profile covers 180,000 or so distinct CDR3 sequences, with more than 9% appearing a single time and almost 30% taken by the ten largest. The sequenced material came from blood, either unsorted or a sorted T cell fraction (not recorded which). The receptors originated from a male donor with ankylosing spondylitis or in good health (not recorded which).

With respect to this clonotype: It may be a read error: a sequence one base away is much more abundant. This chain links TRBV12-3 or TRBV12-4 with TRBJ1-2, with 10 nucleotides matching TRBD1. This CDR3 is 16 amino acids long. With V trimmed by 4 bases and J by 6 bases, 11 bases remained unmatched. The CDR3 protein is CASSSGQGTYFDGYTF. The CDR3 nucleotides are TGTGCCAGCAGTTCGGGACAGGGGACTTATTTTGATGGCTACACCTTC.

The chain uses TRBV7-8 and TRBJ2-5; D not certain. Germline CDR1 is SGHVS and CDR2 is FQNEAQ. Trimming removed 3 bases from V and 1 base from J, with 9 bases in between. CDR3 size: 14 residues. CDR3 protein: CASSFIQIQETQYF. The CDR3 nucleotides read TGTGCCAGCAGCTTTATCCAGATCCAAGAGACCCAGTACTTC. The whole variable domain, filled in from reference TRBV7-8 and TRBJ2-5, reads GAGVSQSPRYKVAKRGQDVALRCDPISGHVSLFWYQQALGQGPEFLTYFQNEAQLDKSGLPSDRFFAERPEGSVSTLKIQRTQQEDSAVYLCASSFIQIQETQYFGPGTRLLVL.

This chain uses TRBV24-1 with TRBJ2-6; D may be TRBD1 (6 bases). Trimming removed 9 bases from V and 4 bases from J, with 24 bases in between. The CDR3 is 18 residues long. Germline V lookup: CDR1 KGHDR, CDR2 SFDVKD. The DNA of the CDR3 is TGTGCCACCTATCTACCGGGAATGTGGGGGCCCGGGGCCAACGTCCTGACTTTC. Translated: CATYLPGMWGPGANVLTF.

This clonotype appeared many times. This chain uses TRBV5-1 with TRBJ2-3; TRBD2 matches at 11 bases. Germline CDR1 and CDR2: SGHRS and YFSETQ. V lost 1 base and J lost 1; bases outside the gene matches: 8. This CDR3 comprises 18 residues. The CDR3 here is CASSLPLRGLAGTDTQYF. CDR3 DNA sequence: TGCGCCAGCAGCTTGCCTCTCCGGGGACTAGCGGGCACAGATACGCAGTATTTT.

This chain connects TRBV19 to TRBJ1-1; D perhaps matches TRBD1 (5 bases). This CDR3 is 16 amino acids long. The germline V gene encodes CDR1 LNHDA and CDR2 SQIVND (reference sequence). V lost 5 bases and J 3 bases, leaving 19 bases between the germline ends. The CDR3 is CASSPRVRRMDTEAFF. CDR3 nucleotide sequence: TGTGCCAGTAGTCCCAGGGTTCGTAGAATGGACACTGAAGCTTTCTTT.

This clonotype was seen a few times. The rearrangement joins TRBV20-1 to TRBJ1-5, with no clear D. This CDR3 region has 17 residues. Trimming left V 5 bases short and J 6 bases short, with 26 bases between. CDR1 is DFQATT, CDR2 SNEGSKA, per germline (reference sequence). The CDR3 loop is CSARAPRAVALGQPQHF. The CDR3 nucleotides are TGCAGTGCTCGTGCCCCACGGGCCGTCGCTTTGGGTCAGCCCCAGCATTTT.

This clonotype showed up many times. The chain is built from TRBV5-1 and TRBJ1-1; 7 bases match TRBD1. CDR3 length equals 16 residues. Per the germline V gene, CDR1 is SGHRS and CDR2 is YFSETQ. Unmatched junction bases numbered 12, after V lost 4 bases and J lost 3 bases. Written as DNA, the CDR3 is TGCGCCAGCAGCCAGACAGGGACTCGGGGGTACACTGAAGCTTTCTTT. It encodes CASSQTGTRGYTEAFF.

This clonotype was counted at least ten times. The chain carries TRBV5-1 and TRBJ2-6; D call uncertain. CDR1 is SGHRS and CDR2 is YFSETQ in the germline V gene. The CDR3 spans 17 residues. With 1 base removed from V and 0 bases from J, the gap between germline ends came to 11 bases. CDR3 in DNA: TGCGCCAGCAGCTTGACGGGCGAGAGCTCTGGGGCCAACGTCCTGACTTTC. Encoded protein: CASSLTGESSGANVLTF.

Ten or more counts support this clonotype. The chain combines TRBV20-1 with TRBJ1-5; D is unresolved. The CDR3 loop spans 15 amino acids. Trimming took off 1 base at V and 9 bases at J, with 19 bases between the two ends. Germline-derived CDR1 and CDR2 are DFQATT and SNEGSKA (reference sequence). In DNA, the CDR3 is TGCAGTGCTAGAGGCATGGCACCCGCCACCTCGCCCCAGCATTTT. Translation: CSARGMAPATSPQHF.

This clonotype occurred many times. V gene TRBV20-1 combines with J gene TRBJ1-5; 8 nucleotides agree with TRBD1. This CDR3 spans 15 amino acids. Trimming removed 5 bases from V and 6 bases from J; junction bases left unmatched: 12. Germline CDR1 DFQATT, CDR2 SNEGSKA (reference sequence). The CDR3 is CSAHPIRGQGQPQHF. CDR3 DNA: TGCAGTGCTCACCCAATCAGGGGGCAGGGTCAGCCCCAGCATTTT.

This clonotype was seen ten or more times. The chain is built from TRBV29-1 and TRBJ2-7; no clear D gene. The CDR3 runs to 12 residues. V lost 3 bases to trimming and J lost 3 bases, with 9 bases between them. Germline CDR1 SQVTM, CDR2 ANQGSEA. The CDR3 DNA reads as TGCAGCGTTGAGGTGAAGGACTACGAGCAGTACTTC. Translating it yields CSVEVKDYEQYF.

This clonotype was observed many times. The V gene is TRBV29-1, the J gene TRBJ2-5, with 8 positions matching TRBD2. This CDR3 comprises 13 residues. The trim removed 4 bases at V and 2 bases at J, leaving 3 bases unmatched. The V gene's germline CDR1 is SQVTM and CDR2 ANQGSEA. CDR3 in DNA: TGCAGCGTTGGAGCGGGGGATCAAGAGACCCAGTACTTC. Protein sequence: CSVGAGDQETQYF.

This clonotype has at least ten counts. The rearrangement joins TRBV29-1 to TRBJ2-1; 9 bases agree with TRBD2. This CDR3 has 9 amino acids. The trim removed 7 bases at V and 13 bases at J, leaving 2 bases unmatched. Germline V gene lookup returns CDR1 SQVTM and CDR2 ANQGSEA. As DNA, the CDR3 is TGCAGCGCCGGGACTAGCCAGTTCTTC. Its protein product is CSAGTSQFF.

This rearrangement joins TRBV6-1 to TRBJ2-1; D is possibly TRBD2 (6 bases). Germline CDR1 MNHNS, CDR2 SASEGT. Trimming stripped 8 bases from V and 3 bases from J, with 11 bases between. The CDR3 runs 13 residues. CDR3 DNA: TGTGCCAGCGGGGGACTCCGCTACAATGAGCAGTTCTTC. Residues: CASGGLRYNEQFF.

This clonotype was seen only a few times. CDR3 sequence (DNA): TGCAGTGCTGGCAGGGTGGAGAGCTATGGCTACACCTTC. Translation gives CSAGRVESYGYTF. V is TRBV20-1 and J is TRBJ1-2; TRBD1 might be the D (5 bases). V lost 5 bases and J 4 bases, leaving 14 bases between the germline ends. CDR3 length: 13 residues. Germline-derived CDR1 and CDR2 are DFQATT and SNEGSKA (reference sequence).

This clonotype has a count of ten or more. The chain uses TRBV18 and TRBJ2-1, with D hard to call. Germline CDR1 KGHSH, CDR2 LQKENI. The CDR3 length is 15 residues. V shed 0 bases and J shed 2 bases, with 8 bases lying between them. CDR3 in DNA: TGTGCCAGCTCACCACCCCAGATCGCCTACAATGAGCAGTTCTTC. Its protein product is CASSPPQIAYNEQFF. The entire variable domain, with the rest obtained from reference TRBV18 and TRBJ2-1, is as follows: NAGVMQNPRHLVRRRGQEARLRCSPMKGHSHVYWYRQLPEEGLKFMVYLQKENIIDESGMPKERFSAEFPKEGPSILRIQQVVRGDSAAYFCASSPPQIAYNEQFFGPGTRLTVL.

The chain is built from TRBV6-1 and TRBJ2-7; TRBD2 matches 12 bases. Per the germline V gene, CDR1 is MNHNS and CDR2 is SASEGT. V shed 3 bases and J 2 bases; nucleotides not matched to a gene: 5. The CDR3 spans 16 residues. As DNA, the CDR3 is TGTGCCAGCAGTGACGAGGGACTAGCGGGTCCCTACGAGCAGTACTTC. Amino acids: CASSDEGLAGPYEQYF.

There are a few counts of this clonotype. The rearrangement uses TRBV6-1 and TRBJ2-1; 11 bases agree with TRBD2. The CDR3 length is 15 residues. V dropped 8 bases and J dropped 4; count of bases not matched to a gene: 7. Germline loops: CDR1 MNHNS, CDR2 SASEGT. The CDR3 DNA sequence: TGTGCCAGCGGGGGCTTAGCGGGAGGGTACAATGAGCAGTTCTTC. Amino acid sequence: CASGGLAGGYNEQFF.

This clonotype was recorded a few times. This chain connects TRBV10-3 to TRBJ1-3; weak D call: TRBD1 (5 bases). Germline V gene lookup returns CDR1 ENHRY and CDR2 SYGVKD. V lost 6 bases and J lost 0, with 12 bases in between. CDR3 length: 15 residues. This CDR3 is CAIRPQGNSGNTIYF. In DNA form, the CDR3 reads TGTGCCATCAGACCCCAGGGTAACTCTGGAAACACCATATATTTT.

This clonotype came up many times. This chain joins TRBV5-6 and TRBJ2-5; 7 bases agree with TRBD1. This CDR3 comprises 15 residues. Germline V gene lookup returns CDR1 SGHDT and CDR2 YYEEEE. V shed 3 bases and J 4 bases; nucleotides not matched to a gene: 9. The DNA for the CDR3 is TGTGCCAGCAGCTCCCCGACAGGGTTAGGAGAGACCCAGTACTTC. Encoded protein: CASSSPTGLGETQYF.

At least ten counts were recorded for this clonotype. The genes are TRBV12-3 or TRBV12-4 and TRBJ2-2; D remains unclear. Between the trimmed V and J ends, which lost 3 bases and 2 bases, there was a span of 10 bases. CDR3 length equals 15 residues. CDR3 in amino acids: CASSFSDSNTGELFF. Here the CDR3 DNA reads TGTGCCAGCAGTTTTTCCGACTCCAACACCGGGGAGCTGTTTTTT.

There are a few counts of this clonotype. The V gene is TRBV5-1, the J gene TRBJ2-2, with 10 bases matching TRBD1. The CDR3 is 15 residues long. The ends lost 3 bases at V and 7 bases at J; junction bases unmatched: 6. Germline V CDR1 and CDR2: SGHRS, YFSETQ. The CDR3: CASSWKGQGDGELFF. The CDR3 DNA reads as TGCGCCAGCAGCTGGAAAGGACAGGGGGACGGGGAGCTGTTTTTT.

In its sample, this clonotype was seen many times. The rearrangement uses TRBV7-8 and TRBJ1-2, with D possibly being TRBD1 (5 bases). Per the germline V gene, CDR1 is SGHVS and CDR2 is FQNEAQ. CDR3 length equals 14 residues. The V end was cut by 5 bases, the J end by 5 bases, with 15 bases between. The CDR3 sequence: CASSLGGTPYGYTF. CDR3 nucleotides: TGTGCCAGCAGCCTGGGCGGGACCCCTTATGGCTACACCTTC.

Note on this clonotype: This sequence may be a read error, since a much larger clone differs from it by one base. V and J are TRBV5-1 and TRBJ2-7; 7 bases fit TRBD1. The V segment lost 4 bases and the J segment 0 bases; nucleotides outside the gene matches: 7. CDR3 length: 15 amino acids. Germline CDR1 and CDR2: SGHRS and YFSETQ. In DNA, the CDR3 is TGCGCCAGCAGCATGGAACCAGGGGGCTCCTACGAGCAGTACTTC. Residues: CASSMEPGGSYEQYF.

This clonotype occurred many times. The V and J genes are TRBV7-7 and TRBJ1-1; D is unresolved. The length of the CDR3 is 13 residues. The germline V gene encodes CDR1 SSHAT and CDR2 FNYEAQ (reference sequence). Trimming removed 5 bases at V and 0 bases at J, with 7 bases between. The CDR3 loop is CASSPQMNTEAFF. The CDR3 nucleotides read TGTGCCAGCAGCCCCCAGATGAACACTGAAGCTTTCTTT.

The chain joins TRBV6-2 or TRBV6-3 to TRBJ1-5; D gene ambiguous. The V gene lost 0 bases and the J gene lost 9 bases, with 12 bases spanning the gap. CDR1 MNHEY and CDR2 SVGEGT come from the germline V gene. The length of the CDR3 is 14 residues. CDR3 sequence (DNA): TGTGCCAGCAGTTACTCGATTCCCGGCTGGCCCCAGCATTTT. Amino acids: CASSYSIPGWPQHF.

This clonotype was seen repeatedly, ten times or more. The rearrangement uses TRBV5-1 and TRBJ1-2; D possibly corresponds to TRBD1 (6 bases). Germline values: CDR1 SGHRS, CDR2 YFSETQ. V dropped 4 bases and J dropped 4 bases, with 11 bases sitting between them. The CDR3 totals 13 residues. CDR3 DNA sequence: TGCGCCAGCAGCGAAGACAGGTTCTATGGCTACACCTTC. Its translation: CASSEDRFYGYTF.